This T cell receptor (beta chain) comes out of a study of blood T cell repertoires in COVID-19. Assay: immunoSEQ multiplex PCR; the TCRdb copy retains only in-frame clones and omits some. The data show about 170,000 clones, more than 70% seen once. Sequencing was carried out using PBMCs or T cells enriched from blood (not recorded which). The sequence was obtained from a woman in her forties or fifties in a cohort exposed to, infected with or recovered from COVID-19 (not recorded which).

The CDR3 reads CASSSPDRVYSYEQYF. The CDR3 DNA sequence: TGTGCCAGCAGTTCCCCGGACAGAGTTTACTCCTACGAGCAGTACTTC. V usage is TRBV28 and J usage is TRBJ2-7, with D tentatively TRBD1 (6 bases). Germline V CDR1 and CDR2: MDHEN, SYDVKM. V lost 4 bases and J 0 bases, leaving 16 bases between the germline ends. This CDR3 is built from 16 residues.